The following is a T cell receptor (beta chain) sequence with its context. Single viable CD3+CD4+CD8-CD45RO+ cells were sorted as the memory CD4+ T cells. Germline values: CDR1 SGHNT, CDR2 YYREEE (reference sequence). The CDR3 totals 15 residues. V was pared by 4 bases and J by 9 bases, with 10 bases of the junction left unmatched. This entry belongs to a study of memory CD4+ T cells and cytomegalovirus serostatus. The data were produced by immunoSEQ multiplex PCR, yet TCRdb's version contains in-frame clones alone and is incomplete. The sample contains about 56,000 clones, 82% of which appear only once.

The specimen was memory CD4+ T cells from blood. The chain links TRBV5-4 to TRBJ2-1; 10 bases map to TRBD1. The origin of this receptor is an adult in good health and CMV-seronegative. In nucleotides, the CDR3 is TGTGCCAGCAGCAAGGCGGGACAGGGGATTGGTGAGCAGTTCTTC. Its protein product is CASSKAGQGIGEQFF. Variable domain in full (rest from reference TRBV5-4 and TRBJ2-1): ETGVTQSPTHLIKTRGQQVTLRCSSQSGHNTVSWYQQALGQGPQFIFQYYREEENGRGNFPPRFSGLQFPNYSSELNVNALELDDSALYLCASSKAGQGIGEQFFGPGTRLTVL.